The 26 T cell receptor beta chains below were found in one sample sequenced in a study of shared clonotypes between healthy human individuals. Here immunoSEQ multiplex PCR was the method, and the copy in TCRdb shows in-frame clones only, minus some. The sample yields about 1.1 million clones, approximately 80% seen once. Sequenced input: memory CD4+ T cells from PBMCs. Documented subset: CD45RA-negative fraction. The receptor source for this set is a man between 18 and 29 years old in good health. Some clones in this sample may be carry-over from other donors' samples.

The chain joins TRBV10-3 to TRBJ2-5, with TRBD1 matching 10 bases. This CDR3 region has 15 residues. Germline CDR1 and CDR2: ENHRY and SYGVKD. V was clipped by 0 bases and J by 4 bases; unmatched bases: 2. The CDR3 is CAISESRDRGETQYF. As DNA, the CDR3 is TGTGCCATCAGTGAGTCCCGGGACAGGGGAGAGACCCAGTACTTC.

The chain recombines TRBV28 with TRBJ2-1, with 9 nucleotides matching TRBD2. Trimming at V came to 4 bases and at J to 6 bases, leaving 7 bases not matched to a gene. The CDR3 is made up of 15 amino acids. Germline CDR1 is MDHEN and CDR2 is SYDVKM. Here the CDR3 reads CASSSSLAGRNEQFF. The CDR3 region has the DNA TGTGCCAGCAGTTCGTCCCTAGCGGGACGCAATGAGCAGTTCTTC. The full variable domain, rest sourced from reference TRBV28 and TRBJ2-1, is DVKVTQSSRYLVKRTGEKVFLECVQDMDHENMFWYRQDPGLGLRLIYFSYDVKMKEKGDIPEGYSVSREKKERFSLILESASTNQTSMYLCASSSSLAGRNEQFFGPGTRLTVL.

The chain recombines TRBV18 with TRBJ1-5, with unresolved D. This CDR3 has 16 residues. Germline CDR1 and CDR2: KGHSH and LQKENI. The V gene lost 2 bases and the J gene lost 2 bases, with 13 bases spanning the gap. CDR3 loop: CASSPGSRVGNQPQHF. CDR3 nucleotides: TGTGCCAGCTCACCAGGGTCGAGGGTTGGCAATCAGCCCCAGCATTTT.

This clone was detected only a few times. The CDR3 bases are TGTGCCAGCCGACAGGGCCTGAACACTGAAGCTTTCTTT. Translating it yields CASRQGLNTEAFF. The V and J genes are TRBV18 and TRBJ1-1, with TRBD1 matching over 7 bases. The CDR3 runs to 13 residues. Trimming cost V 8 bases and J 0 bases; bases outside gene matches: 3. Germline CDR1 reads KGHSH; CDR2 reads LQKENI. The variable domain in full, with the rest retrieved from reference TRBV18 and TRBJ1-1, is NAGVMQNPRHLVRRRGQEARLRCSPMKGHSHVYWYRQLPEEGLKFMVYLQKENIIDESGMPKERFSAEFPKEGPSILRIQQVVRGDSAAYFCASRQGLNTEAFFGQGTRLTVV.

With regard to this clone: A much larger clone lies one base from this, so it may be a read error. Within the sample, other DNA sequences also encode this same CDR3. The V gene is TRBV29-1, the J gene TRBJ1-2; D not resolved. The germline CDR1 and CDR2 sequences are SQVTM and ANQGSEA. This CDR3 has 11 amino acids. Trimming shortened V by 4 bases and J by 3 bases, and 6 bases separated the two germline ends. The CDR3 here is CSVGQDYGYTF. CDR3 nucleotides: TGCAGCGTTGGTCAGGACTATGGCTACACCTTC.

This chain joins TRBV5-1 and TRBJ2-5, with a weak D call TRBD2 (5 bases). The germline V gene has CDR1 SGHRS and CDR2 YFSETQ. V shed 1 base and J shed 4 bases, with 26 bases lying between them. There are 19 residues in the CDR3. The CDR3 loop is CASSLFSPILMAGGETQYF. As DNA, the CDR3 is TGCGCCAGCAGCTTGTTCTCCCCGATATTGATGGCGGGCGGAGAGACCCAGTACTTC.

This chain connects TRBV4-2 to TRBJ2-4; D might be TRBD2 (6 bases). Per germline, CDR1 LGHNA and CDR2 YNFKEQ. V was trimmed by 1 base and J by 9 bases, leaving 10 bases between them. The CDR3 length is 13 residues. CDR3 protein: CASSQVGSSIQYF. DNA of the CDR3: TGTGCCAGCAGCCAAGTCGGGAGTAGCATTCAGTACTTC.

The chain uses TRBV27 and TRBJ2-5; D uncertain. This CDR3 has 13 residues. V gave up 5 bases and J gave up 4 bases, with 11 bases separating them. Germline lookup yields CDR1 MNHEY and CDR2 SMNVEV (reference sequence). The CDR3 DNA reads TGTGCCAGCAGTGCCTGGGGAAGAGAGACCCAGTACTTC. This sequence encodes CASSAWGRETQYF.

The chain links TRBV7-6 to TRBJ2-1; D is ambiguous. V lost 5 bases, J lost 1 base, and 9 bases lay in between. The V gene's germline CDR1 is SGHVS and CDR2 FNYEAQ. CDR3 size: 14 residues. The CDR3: CASSQLFSYNEQFF. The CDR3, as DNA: TGTGCCAGCAGCCAACTTTTTTCCTACAATGAGCAGTTCTTC.

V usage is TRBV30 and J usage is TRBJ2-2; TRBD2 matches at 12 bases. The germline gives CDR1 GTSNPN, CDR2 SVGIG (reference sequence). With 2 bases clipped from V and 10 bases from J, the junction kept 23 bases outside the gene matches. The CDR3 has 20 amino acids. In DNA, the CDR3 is TGTGCCTGGAGTCTAGAACTAGCGGGAGGTAAAGCTACCCGTCGGAAGGAGCTGTTTTTT. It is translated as CAWSLELAGGKATRRKELFF.

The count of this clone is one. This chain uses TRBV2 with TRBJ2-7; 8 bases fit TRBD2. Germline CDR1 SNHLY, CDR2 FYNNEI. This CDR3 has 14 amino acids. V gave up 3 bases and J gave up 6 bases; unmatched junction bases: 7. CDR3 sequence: CASSDRAGAREQYF. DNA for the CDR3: TGTGCCAGCAGTGACCGAGCGGGAGCGCGCGAGCAGTACTTC.

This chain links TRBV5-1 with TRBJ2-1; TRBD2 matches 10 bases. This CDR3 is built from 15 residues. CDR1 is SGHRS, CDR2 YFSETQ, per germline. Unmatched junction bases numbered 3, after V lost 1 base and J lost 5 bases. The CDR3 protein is CASSLLAGADNEQFF. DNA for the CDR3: TGCGCCAGCAGCTTGCTAGCGGGAGCTGACAATGAGCAGTTCTTC.

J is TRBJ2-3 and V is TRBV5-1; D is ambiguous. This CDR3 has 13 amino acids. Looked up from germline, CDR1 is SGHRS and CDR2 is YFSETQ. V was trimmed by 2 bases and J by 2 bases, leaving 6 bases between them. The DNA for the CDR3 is TGCGCCAGCAGCTTCATTCCCACAGATACGCAGTATTTT. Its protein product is CASSFIPTDTQYF.

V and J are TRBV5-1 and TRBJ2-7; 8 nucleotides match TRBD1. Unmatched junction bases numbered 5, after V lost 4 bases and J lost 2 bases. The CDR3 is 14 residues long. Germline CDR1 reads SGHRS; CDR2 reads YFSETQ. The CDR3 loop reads CASSPTGGTYEQYF. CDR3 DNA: TGCGCCAGCAGCCCTACAGGGGGAACCTACGAGCAGTACTTC.

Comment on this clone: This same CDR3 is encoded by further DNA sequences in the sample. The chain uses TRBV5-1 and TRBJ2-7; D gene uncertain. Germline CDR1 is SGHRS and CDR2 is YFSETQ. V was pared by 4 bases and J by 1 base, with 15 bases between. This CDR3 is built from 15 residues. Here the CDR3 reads CASSPSGLRSYEQYF. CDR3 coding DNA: TGCGCCAGCAGCCCCAGTGGGCTGAGATCCTACGAGCAGTACTTC.

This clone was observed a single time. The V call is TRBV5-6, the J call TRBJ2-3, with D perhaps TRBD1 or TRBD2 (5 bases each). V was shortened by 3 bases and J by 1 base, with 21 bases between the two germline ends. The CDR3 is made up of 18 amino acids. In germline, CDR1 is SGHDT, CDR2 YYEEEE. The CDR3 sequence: CASSSLIFVGDGTDTQYF. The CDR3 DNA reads TGTGCCAGCAGCTCCCTAATCTTTGTTGGGGACGGCACAGATACGCAGTATTTT. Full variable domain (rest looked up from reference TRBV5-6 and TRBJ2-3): DAGVTQSPTHLIKTRGQQVTLRCSPKSGHDTVSWYQQALGQGPQFIFQYYEEEERQRGNFPDRFSGHQFPNYSSELNVNALLLGDSALYLCASSSLIFVGDGTDTQYFGPGTRLTVL.

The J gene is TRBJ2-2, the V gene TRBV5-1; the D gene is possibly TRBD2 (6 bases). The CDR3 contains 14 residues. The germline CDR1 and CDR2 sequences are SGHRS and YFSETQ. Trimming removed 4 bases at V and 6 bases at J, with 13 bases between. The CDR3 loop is CASSPAASAGELFF. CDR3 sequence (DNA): TGCGCCAGCAGCCCGGCAGCTAGCGCCGGGGAGCTGTTTTTT.

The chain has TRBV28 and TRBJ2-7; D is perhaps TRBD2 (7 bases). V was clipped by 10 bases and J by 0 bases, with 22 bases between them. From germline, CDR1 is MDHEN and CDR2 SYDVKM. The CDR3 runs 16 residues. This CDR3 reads CATNIARGASSYEQYF. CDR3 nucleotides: TGTGCCACCAACATAGCCCGGGGGGCCTCCTCCTACGAGCAGTACTTC.

The CDR3 DNA follows: TGTGCCAGCAGCCAGGGGGCATACACTGAAGCTTTCTTT. Translating gives CASSQGAYTEAFF. This rearrangement joins TRBV6-5 to TRBJ1-1, with TRBD1 matching over 8 bases. The CDR3 has 13 residues. With 6 bases clipped from V and 3 bases from J, the junction kept 3 bases outside the gene matches. Germline V gene sequence: CDR1 MNHEY, CDR2 SVGAGI.

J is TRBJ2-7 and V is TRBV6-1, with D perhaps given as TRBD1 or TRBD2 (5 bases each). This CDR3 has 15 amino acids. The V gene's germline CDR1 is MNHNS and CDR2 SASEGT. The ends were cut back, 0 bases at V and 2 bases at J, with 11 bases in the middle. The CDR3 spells CASSEALGTAYEQYF. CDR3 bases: TGTGCCAGCAGTGAAGCGCTGGGGACGGCCTACGAGCAGTACTTC.

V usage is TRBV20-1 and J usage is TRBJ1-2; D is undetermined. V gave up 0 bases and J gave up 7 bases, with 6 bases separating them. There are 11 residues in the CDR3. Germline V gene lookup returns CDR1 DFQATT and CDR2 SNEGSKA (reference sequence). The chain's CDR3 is CSARDSPGYTF. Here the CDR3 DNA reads TGCAGTGCTAGAGATTCACCTGGCTACACCTTC.

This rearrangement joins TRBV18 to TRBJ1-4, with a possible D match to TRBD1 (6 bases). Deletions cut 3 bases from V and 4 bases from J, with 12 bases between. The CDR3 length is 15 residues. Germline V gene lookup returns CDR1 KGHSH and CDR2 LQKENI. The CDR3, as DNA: TGTGCCAGCTCACCCGCAGGGGCCCGTAATGAAAAACTGTTTTTT. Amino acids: CASSPAGARNEKLFF.

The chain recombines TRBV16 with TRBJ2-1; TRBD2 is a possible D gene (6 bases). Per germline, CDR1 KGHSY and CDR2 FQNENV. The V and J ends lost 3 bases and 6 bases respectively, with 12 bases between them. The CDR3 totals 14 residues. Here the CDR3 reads CASSQTAGTNEQFF. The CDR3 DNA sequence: TGTGCCAGCAGCCAGACGGCGGGGACCAATGAGCAGTTCTTC.

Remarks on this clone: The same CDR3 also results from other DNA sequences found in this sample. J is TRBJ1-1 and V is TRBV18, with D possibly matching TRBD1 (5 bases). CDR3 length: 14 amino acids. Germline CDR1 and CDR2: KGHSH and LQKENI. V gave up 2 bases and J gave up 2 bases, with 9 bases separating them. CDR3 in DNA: TGTGCCAGCTCACCAACAACAGGAAACACTGAAGCTTTCTTT. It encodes CASSPTTGNTEAFF.

CDR3 sequence reads: CASSKRGLATEAFF. In DNA, the CDR3 is TGTGCCAGCAGTAAGAGGGGGCTGGCCACTGAAGCTTTCTTT. The chain carries TRBV6-1 and TRBJ1-1; the match to TRBD1 covers 7 bases. Trimming cost V 5 bases and J 4 bases; bases outside gene matches: 7. The CDR3 covers 14 residues. Germline loops: CDR1 MNHNS, CDR2 SASEGT.

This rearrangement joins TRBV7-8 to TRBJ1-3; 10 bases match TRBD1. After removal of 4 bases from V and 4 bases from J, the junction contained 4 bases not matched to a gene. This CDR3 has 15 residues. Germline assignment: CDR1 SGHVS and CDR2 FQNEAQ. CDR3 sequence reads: CASSYGQGEGNTIYF. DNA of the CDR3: TGTGCCAGCAGCTACGGACAGGGGGAAGGAAACACCATATATTTT.